The present T cell receptor (beta chain) was sequenced within a study of OX40 agonist ivuxolimab in advanced cancers. The assay was immunoSEQ multiplex PCR, and TCRdb's table has in-frame clones only and misses some. The sample has 79,000 or so clones, approximately 85% seen once; the top ten hold 0.5% to 0.7%. The CDR3 sequence is 14 residues long. Germline trimming cut 4 bases from V and 0 bases from J; bases unmatched to any gene: 2. CDR1 and CDR2 from the germline V gene are SGHTA and FQGTGA. This chain uses TRBV7-3 with TRBJ1-1; TRBD1 matches at 7 bases. The receptor comes from an adult with an advanced solid tumor such as melanoma, head and neck, liver or kidney cancer. This specimen was CD4+ or CD8+ T cells sorted from blood, taken in a trial of the OX40 agonist ivuxolimab. CDR3 coding DNA: TGTGCCAGCAGCTCGACAGGGTTGAACACTGAAGCTTTCTTT. It specifies CASSSTGLNTEAFF.